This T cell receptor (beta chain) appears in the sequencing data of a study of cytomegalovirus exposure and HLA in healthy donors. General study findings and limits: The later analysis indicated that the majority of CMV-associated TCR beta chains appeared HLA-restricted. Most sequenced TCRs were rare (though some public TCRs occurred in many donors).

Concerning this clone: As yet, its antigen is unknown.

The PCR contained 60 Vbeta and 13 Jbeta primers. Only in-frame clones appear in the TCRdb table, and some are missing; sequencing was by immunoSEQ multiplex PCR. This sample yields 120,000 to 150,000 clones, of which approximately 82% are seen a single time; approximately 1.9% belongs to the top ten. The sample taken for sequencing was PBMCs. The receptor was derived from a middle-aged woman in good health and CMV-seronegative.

CDR3 coding DNA: TGTGCCAGCAGCTTCCTAGCGTCCGATGAGCAGTTCTTC. It is translated as CASSFLASDEQFF. V gene TRBV7-3 combines with J gene TRBJ2-1; tentative D call: TRBD2 (6 bases). This CDR3 region has 13 residues. CDR1 and CDR2 from the germline V gene are SGHTA and FQGTGA. With 3 bases removed from V and 8 bases from J, the gap between germline ends came to 11 bases.